The TCR beta chain under discussion was sequenced for a study of regulatory T cells. Primers: 52 TRBV forward and 13 TRBJ reverse. Generated by immunoSEQ multiplex PCR, the TCRdb table keeps only in-frame clones and is missing some. The sample shows 30,000 to 40,000 clones, about 91% of them seen only once. General study points: In CD3G-deficient patients, conventional CD4+ T cells were enriched for hydrophobic CDR3 residues at positions 6 and 7.

Trimming removed 5 bases from V and 1 base from J, with 12 bases in between. CDR1 is SGHVS and CDR2 is FQNEAQ in the germline V gene. The CDR3 is 14 amino acids. With respect to this clone: Its antigen is unknown.

The rearrangement uses TRBV7-8 and TRBJ2-7; D is uncertain. Sequencing was carried out using conventional CD4+ T cells sorted from blood. This clonotype was sampled from a person aged 18-35 years with CD3G deficiency. The CDR3 region has the DNA TGTGCCAGCAGCCTATCATCCAAATCCTACGAGCAGTACTTC. This encodes CASSLSSKSYEQYF.